The 5 T cell receptor beta chains given below trace back to one sample, sequenced in a study of cytomegalovirus exposure and HLA in healthy donors. Primers: 60 Vbeta forward and 13 Jbeta reverse. The repertoire was sequenced with immunoSEQ multiplex PCR; TCRdb's copy has only in-frame clones and lacks some. The sample shows around 100,000 clones, around four fifths of them seen only once. Input material: PBMCs. These receptors originate from a man aged 35-49 years in good health and CMV-seronegative.

V usage is TRBV4-2 and J usage is TRBJ1-1; no reliable D call. The CDR3 is 15 amino acids. Trimming took 1 base from V and 5 from J, leaving 14 bases between them. Germline values: CDR1 LGHNA, CDR2 YNFKEQ. For the CDR3, the DNA is TGTGCCAGCAGCCAAGTGGAGGGCTCCGGGACTGAAGCTTTCTTT. It is translated as CASSQVEGSGTEAFF.

This chain joins TRBV9 and TRBJ2-7; 9 bases align to TRBD2. From germline, CDR1 is SGDLS and CDR2 YYNGEE. V lost 3 bases to trimming and J lost 3 bases; unmatched junction nucleotides: 4. CDR3 size: 14 residues. The CDR3 sequence: CASSGSGGYYEQYF. CDR3 DNA sequence: TGTGCCAGCAGCGGTAGCGGGGGTTACTACGAGCAGTACTTC.

V is TRBV4-2 and J is TRBJ2-7, with D possibly matching TRBD2 (6 bases). Germline V lookup: CDR1 LGHNA, CDR2 YNFKEQ. The germline V and J ends were trimmed by 0 bases and 0 bases, with 12 bases remaining between them. The CDR3 has 16 residues. The CDR3 sequence: CASSQDGTVSSYEQYF. CDR3 sequence (DNA): TGTGCCAGCAGCCAAGACGGGACTGTCAGCTCCTACGAGCAGTACTTC.

The rearrangement joins TRBV6-6 to TRBJ2-1, with 8 nucleotides matching TRBD2. V shed 2 bases and J 6 bases; nucleotides not matched to a gene: 6. CDR1 MNHNY and CDR2 SVGAGI come from the germline V gene (reference sequence). The CDR3 is 15 residues long. The CDR3 spells CASSYGTRSANEQFF. DNA of the CDR3: TGTGCCAGCAGTTACGGGACTAGGAGTGCCAATGAGCAGTTCTTC.

This rearrangement joins TRBV5-1 to TRBJ2-3; 11 bases fit TRBD2. CDR1 and CDR2 from the germline V gene are SGHRS and YFSETQ. Trimming removed 4 bases from V and 6 bases from J; junction bases left unmatched: 7. The CDR3 has 15 residues. CDR3 DNA: TGCGCCAGCAGCGATAGCGGGGGGGCCTTGGATACGCAGTATTTT. Its translation: CASSDSGGALDTQYF.